Below, one T cell receptor (beta chain) is given with its context. This entry comes from a study of blood T cell repertoires in COVID-19. The overall study: Acute and convalescent COVID-19 specimens originated in the United States, Italy and Spain. T cells, B-cell-depleted T cells, or PBMCs provided the cDNA or gDNA that served as material.

The CDR3 contains 15 residues. Trimming at V came to 4 bases and at J to 2 bases, leaving 6 bases not matched to a gene. Germline V gene sequence: CDR1 LGHDT, CDR2 YNNKEL (reference sequence). Clones were read by immunoSEQ multiplex PCR, and TCRdb kept only the in-frame ones, dropping some. The table shows about 280,000 clones, with roughly 80% occurring only once. Sequencing was done on a sample of PBMCs or T cells enriched from blood (not recorded which). This rearrangement joins TRBV3-1 (or the pseudogene TRBV3-2) to TRBJ2-7, with TRBD2 identical over 9 bases. This receptor was taken from a man aged 35 to 55 who had been exposed to COVID-19. The CDR3 sequence: CASSPRAGGPYEQYF. In DNA form, the CDR3 reads TGTGCCAGCAGCCCCCGAGCGGGAGGCCCCTACGAGCAGTACTTC.